This TCR beta chain came from a study of spatial heterogeneity in lung cancer. Time point in this sample: blood at routine non-recurrence follow-up after resection. In the library, each TCR cDNA molecule bore its own unique molecular identifier. TCRdb independently ran MiXCR on the 5' RACE reads; one entry per CDR3 protein. Here the sample spans 110,000 or so distinct CDR3 sequences, 10% to 14% being singletons. Study findings and constraints: Compared with follow-up, resection was when ubiquitous expanded tumor TCRs appeared in blood more.

Notes on this clonotype: Its specificity is not known.

V lost 5 bases to trimming and J lost 10 bases; unmatched junction nucleotides: 13. Germline V gene sequence: CDR1 SQVTM, CDR2 ANQGSEA. The CDR3 loop spans 16 amino acids. The rearrangement uses TRBV29-1 and TRBJ2-1; 14 bases map to TRBD2. The sequence came from a female donor with early-stage non-small cell lung cancer. Sequences were derived from PBMCs, sampled at follow-up. Here the CDR3 DNA reads TGCAGCGTTAACATTGTGGGACTAGCGGGAGAGGGGGAGCAGTTCTTC. This encodes CSVNIVGLAGEGEQFF.